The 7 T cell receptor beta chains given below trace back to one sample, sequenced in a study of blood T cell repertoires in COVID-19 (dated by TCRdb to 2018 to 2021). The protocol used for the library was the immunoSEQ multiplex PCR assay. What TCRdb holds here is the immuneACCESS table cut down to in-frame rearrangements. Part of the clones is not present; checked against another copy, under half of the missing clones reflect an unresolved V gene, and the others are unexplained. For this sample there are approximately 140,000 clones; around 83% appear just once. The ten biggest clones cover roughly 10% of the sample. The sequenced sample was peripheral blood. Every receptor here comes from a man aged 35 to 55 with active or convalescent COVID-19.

This chain's CDR3 is CASSSSAGWAEPQHF. The CDR3, as DNA: TGTGCCAGCAGCTCGTCGGCGGGTTGGGCAGAGCCCCAGCATTTT. The V gene is TRBV7-2, the J gene TRBJ1-5; D uncertain. From germline, CDR1 is SGHTA and CDR2 FQGNSA. The CDR3 runs 15 residues. The V end was cut by 4 bases, the J end by 8 bases, with 18 bases between. Full variable domain (rest looked up from reference TRBV7-2 and TRBJ1-5): GAGVSQSPSNKVTEKGKDVELRCDPISGHTALYWYRQSLGQGLEFLIYFQGNSAPDKSGLPSDRFSAERTGGSVSTLTIQRTQQEDSAVYLCASSSSAGWAEPQHFGDGTRLSIL.

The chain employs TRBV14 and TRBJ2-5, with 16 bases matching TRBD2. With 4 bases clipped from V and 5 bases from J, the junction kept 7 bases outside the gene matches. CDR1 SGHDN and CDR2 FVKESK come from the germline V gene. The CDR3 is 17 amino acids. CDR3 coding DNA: TGTGCCAGCAGCCTTGGGACTAGCGGGGGGGCCGTGGAGACCCAGTACTTC. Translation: CASSLGTSGGAVETQYF.

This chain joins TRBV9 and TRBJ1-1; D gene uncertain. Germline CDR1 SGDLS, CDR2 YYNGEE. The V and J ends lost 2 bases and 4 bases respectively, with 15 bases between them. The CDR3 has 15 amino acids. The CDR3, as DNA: TGTGCCAGCAGCGTCCTCCCTTCGGGGTCCACTGAAGCTTTCTTT. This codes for CASSVLPSGSTEAFF.

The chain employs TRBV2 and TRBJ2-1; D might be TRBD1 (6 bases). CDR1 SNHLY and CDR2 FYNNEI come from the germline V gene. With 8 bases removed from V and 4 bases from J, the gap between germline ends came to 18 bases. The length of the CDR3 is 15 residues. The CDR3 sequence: CASVLPGHQYNEQFF. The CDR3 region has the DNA TGTGCCAGCGTTCTCCCGGGACACCAGTACAATGAGCAGTTCTTC.

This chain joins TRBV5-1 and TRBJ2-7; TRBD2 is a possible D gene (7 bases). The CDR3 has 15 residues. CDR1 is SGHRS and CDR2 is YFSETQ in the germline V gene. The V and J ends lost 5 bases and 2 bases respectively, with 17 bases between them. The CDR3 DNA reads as TGCGCCAGCAGAATTGAGGGGGGGGACCCCTACGAGCAGTACTTC. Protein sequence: CASRIEGGDPYEQYF.

The CDR3 region has the DNA TGTGCCAGCAGCAGGGGAGGGGGGGCCCAAGAGACCCAGTACTTC. Translated: CASSRGGGAQETQYF. The gene calls are TRBV3-1 (or the pseudogene TRBV3-2) and TRBJ2-5; D is possibly TRBD2 (7 bases). This CDR3 region has 15 residues. CDR1 and CDR2 from the germline V gene are LGHDT and YNNKEL (reference sequence). Between the trimmed V and J ends, which lost 5 bases and 1 base, there was a span of 14 bases.

The CDR3 is CASSKPRVWYEQYF. The CDR3 DNA sequence: TGTGCCAGCAGCAAACCCAGGGTGTGGTACGAGCAGTACTTC. The chain couples TRBV21-1 to TRBJ2-7; TRBD1, the table's D call, lacks a check against the DNA. TRBV21-1 is given as a pseudogene. CDR3 size: 14 residues.